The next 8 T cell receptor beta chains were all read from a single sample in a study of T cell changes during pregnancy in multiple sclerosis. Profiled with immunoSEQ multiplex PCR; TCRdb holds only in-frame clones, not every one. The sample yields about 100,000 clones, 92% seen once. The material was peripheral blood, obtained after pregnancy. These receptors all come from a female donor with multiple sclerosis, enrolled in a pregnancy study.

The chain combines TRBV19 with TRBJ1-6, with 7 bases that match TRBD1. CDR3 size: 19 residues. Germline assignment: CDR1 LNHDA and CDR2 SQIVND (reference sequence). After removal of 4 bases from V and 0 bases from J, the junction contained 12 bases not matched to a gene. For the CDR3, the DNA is TGTGCCAGTAGTAGAACCTTGACAGGGACGGACTCCTATAATTCACCCCTCCACTTT. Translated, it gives CASSRTLTGTDSYNSPLHF.

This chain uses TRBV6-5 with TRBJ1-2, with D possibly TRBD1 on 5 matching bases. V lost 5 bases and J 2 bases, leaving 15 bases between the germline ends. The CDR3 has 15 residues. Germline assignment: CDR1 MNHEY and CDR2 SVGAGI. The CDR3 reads CASSTRAGANYGYTF. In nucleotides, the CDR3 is TGTGCCAGCAGTACCCGGGCTGGGGCCAACTATGGCTACACCTTC.

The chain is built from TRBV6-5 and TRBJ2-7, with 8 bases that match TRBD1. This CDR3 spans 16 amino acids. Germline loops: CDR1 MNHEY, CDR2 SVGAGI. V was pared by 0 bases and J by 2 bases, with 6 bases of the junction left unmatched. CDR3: CASSYSPETGAYEQYF. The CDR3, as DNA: TGTGCCAGCAGTTACTCCCCCGAGACAGGGGCCTACGAGCAGTACTTC.

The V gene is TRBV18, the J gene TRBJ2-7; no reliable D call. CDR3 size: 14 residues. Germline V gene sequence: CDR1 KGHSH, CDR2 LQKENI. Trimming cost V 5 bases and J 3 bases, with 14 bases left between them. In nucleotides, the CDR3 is TGTGCCAGCTCAGCGACACCTACCAACTACGAGCAGTACTTC. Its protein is CASSATPTNYEQYF.

CDR3 nucleotide sequence: TGCGCCAGCAGCTACCGGGACAGGGGGCCAGATACGCAGTATTTT. This encodes CASSYRDRGPDTQYF. The J gene is TRBJ2-3, the V gene TRBV5-1; 12 nucleotides line up with TRBD1. The CDR3 length is 15 residues. The germline V gene has CDR1 SGHRS and CDR2 YFSETQ. With V trimmed by 3 bases and J by 4 bases, 3 bases remained unmatched.

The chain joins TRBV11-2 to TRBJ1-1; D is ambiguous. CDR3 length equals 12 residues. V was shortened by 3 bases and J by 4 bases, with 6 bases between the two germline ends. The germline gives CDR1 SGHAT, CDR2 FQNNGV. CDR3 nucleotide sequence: TGTGCCAGCAGCTTCCTACGCACTGAAGCTTTCTTT. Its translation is CASSFLRTEAFF.

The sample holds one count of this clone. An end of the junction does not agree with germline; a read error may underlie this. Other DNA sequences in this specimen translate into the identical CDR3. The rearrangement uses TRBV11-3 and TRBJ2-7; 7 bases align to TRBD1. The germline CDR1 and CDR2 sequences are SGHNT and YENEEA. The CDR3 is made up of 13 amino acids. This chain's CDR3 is CASSFRGGYEQYF. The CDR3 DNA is TGTGCCAGCAGCTTTAGAGGGGGCTACGAGCAGTACTTT.

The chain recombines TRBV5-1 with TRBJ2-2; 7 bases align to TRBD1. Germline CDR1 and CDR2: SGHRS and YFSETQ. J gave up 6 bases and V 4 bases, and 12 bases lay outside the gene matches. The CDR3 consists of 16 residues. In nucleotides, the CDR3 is TGCGCCAGCAGCCCGGGACAGACCCTTTTGGCCGGGGAGCTGTTTTTT. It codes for CASSPGQTLLAGELFF.